A single T cell receptor (beta chain) is shown here with its context. This clone occurred a few times. It has no known antigen specificity. No base quality information exists; no much larger clone differs at one position. At diagnosis, peripheral blood, uninvolved tumor-adjacent lung and tumor were collected and stored as a combination of fresh-frozen and FFPE material. For TCR repertoire profiling, blood samples were analyzed as peripheral blood mononuclear cells. The data stem from a study of T cells in localized non-small cell lung cancer (dated by TCRdb to 2018 to 2021). Looking at the study overall: Comparing tumors with uninvolved tumor-adjacent lungs, the study looked at the T cell repertoires of fewer than 250 patients with early-stage NSCLC. All 230 or so NSCLC patients in the cohort were treatment-naive and had localized lung tumors that were resected. The mean age of the NSCLC patients was roughly 70 years, with about 130 men and around 99 women. The study at large found these results: Uninvolved tumor-adjacent lung showed the highest T cell clonality, higher than tumor, which suggests more focused antigenic responses in the uninvolved tumor-adjacent lung. Higher T cell density in blood was associated with longer overall survival, whereas higher clonality in adjacent lung was associated with shorter survival. Since the design was exploratory, TCR variables were selected using unadjusted p-values with no false-discovery rate correction. A median of around 50 of the top 100 tumor clones turned up in the paired uninvolved adjacent lung, and 25 to 35 of those clones also ranked among the top 100 of that same adjacent lung. Because multi-region tumor sequencing was not done, intratumor heterogeneity could not be ruled out.

From V the trimming removes 0 bases and from J it removes 0 bases, while the gene matches leave 10 bases of the junction unaccounted for. The CDR3 spans 18 residues, from the cysteine through the phenylalanine. Only CDR3 DNA is held: 54 bases, read in frame from base 1. Sequences SGHAT (CDR1) and FQNNGV (CDR2) are obtained from the germline V gene. TCR beta CDR3 regions were sequenced from DNA using the immunoSEQ Assay. Per the source publication's procedure: To compute T cell density, TCR beta template counts were normalized to usable DNA, which was estimated by amplifying housekeeping genes. The preseqR package was used to estimate richness by extrapolating to 400,000 templates for PBMC samples and to 120,000 templates for tissue samples. Clonality was defined as one minus Pielou's evenness. Tissue-enriched TCRs were identified through differential abundance testing performed on productive amino-acid clonotypes, with a minimum total count of 5 and an alpha of 0.1. Repertoire overlap between compartments was quantified with the Jaccard Index and Morisita Overlap Index. GLIPH clustered TCR beta CDR3s with public tetramer-defined viral CDR3s; viral motifs required at least three viral sequences plus V-gene enrichment. What TCRdb holds here is the immuneACCESS table cut down to in-frame rearrangements. Part of the clones is not present; checked against another copy, under half of the missing clones reflect an unresolved V gene, and the others are unexplained. V and J calls and clone size are those listed in that table; D and trimming were worked out from the DNA. For this sample the table gives over 70,000 clones, of which approximately 91% were detected only once. The ten largest account for 4.1% of the sample.

Rearrangement joined TRBV11-2 to TRBJ1-1; 7 bases in the junction line up with TRBD1. The input for sequencing was PBMCs, taken before any cancer treatment. The source of this sequence is a woman aged 35-75 years with stage II squamous cell lung carcinoma. Here is the DNA: TGTGCCAGCAGCTTAGATCGCCTGGACAGGTTCATGAACACTGAAGCTTTCTTT. Its protein product is CASSLDRLDRFMNTEAFF.